The rows below give T cell receptor beta chains drawn from one sample of a study of blood T cell repertoires in COVID-19. Sequencing used immunoSEQ multiplex PCR; TCRdb keeps in-frame clones, though not all of them. This repertoire shows fewer than 250,000 clones, 70% to 90% found once; its top ten account for more than 4%. The sample consisted of peripheral blood. The receptor source for this set is a man aged 50 to 60 with acute or convalescent COVID-19. Both conserved end residues are part of each CDR3. D genes are given only for firm matches. The size entry is marked missing in some rows and otherwise reads once, few, many or a size class.

>TRBD2|TRBV5-1|TRBJ2-5|14|once
TGCGCCAGCAGACCTCTAGCGGTCCAAGAGACCCAGTACTTC
CASRPLAVQETQYF
>NA|TRBV11-2|TRBJ2-1|13|NA
TGTGCCAGCAGCGCGGGACTCTACAATGAGCAGTTCTTC
CASSAGLYNEQFF
>TRBD2|TRBV6-4|TRBJ2-3|14|NA
TGTGCCAGCAGCCAGCGGGGGGGCGGAGATACGCAGTATTTT
CASSQRGGGDTQYF
>TRBD1|TRBV19|TRBJ1-1|13|NA
TGTGCCAGTAGCACAGGGGTCGGGACTGAAGCTTTCTTT
CASSTGVGTEAFF
>NA|TRBV5-5|TRBJ1-2|15|NA
TGTGCCAGCAGCTCCCCCTCCGGACAAGCTGGTGGCTACACCTTC
CASSSPSGQAGGYTF
>NA|TRBV18|TRBJ2-2|14|NA
TGTGCCAGCTCACCACGCGTGAACACCGGGGAGCTGTTTTTT
CASSPRVNTGELFF
>NA|TRBV30|TRBJ1-6|13|NA
TGTGCCTGGGCAGGGGTGGGTAATTCACCCCTCCACTTT
CAWAGVGNSPLHF
>TRBD1|TRBV7-9|TRBJ1-1|14|few
TGTGCCAGCAGCTGGGGACAGGGGTTCACTGAAGCTTTCTTT
CASSWGQGFTEAFF
>TRBD2|TRBV28|TRBJ2-7|14|NA
TGTGCCAGCAGTTTACTAGCGGGAGTCTACGAGCAGTACTTC
CASSLLAGVYEQYF
>TRBD2|TRBV23-1|TRBJ2-6|19|NA
TGCGCCAGCAGTCATTGGGAGGGACGGCCTTACTCTGGGGCCAACGTCCTGACTTTC
CASSHWEGRPYSGANVLTF
>NA|TRBV2|TRBJ2-1|14|NA
TGTGCCAGCAGTCCCCGGAGGAGCGGGAATGAGCAGTTCTTC
CASSPRRSGNEQFF
>TRBD1|TRBV9|TRBJ2-5|15|NA
TGTGCCAGCAGCGCCCAGGGACAGGGTTATGTGACCCAGTACTTC
CASSAQGQGYVTQYF
>TRBD1|TRBV27|TRBJ2-2|17|NA
TGTGCCAACCCCCCCCTCGGACAGGGGGCGTCGACCGGGGAGCTGTTTTTT
CANPPLGQGASTGELFF
>TRBD2|TRBV28|TRBJ2-7|15|NA
TGTGCCAGCAGCGGGGGACTAGCTTTTCCCTACGAGCAGTACTTC
CASSGGLAFPYEQYF
>TRBD1|TRBV19|TRBJ1-6|15|NA
TGTGCCAGTAGTAGGCCCCTGACAGGGGATTCACCCCTCCACTTT
CASSRPLTGDSPLHF
>TRBD1|TRBV6-4|TRBJ2-1|13|NA
TGTGCCAGCGGGACAGGTGAATCTAATGAGCAGTTCTTC
CASGTGESNEQFF
>NA|TRBV3-1/TRBV3-2|TRBJ1-2|14|NA
TGTGCCAGCAGCCAAGATGATCAGGGCTCTGGCTACACCTTC
CASSQDDQGSGYTF
>TRBD1|TRBV6-5|TRBJ1-5|14|NA
TGTGCCAGCAGTTACGGGACAGGGGGCCAGCCCCAGCATTTT
CASSYGTGGQPQHF
>TRBD1|TRBV6-5|TRBJ1-5|14|NA
TGTGCCAGCAGCAGGACAGGGGGCGGTCAGCCCCAGCATTTT
CASSRTGGGQPQHF
>TRBD2|TRBV18|TRBJ2-3|18|NA
TGTGCCAGCTCACCACTTCCGGGACTAGCGGGAAGCACAGATACGCAGTATTTT
CASSPLPGLAGSTDTQYF
>TRBD2|TRBV11-3|TRBJ2-4|17|NA
TGTGCCAGCAGCTTGCGGGGCGGGAGGGCCAGGGAAAACATTCAGTACTTC
CASSLRGGRARENIQYF
>TRBD1|TRBV5-1|TRBJ2-5|16|NA
TGCGCCAGCAGCTTGGGACAGGGCCTAACCCAAGAGACCCAGTACTTC
CASSLGQGLTQETQYF
>NA|TRBV27|TRBJ1-5|13|NA
TGTGCCAGCAGCTTACAGGGATATCAGCCCCAGCATTTT
CASSLQGYQPQHF
>NA|TRBV5-4|TRBJ2-5|13|once
TGTGCCAGCAGCTTTAAATACCAAGAGACCCAGTACTTC
CASSFKYQETQYF
>NA|TRBV7-3|TRBJ2-6|15|NA
TGTGCCAGCAGCCTCGGGTTCTCTGGGGCCAACGTCCTGACTTTC
CASSLGFSGANVLTF
>TRBD1|TRBV6-5|TRBJ1-4|13|NA
TGTGCCAGCAGCGGGACAGTTAATGAAAAACTGTTTTTT
CASSGTVNEKLFF
>TRBD1|TRBV5-1|TRBJ1-2|12|NA
TGCGCCAGCAGCCCGGGACAGGCTGGCTACACCTTC
CASSPGQAGYTF
>NA|TRBV2|TRBJ1-1|11|NA
TGTGCCAGCCGGGAGCGGACTGAAGCTTTCTTT
CASRERTEAFF
>TRBD1|TRBV5-1|TRBJ2-7|15|once
TGCGCCAGCAGCTCCTCGACAGGGTATGTGGGCGAGCAGTACTTC
CASSSSTGYVGEQYF
>TRBD1|TRBV9|TRBJ1-3|19|once
TGTGCCAGCAGCATAGCGAAGGGGGCGACAGAAAGCTCTGGAAACACCATATATTTT
CASSIAKGATESSGNTIYF
>TRBD1|TRBV7-9|TRBJ2-1|15|NA
TGTGCCAGCAGCTTGGACAGGGAGAAGGTCAATGAGCAGTTCTTC
CASSLDREKVNEQFF
>NA|TRBV3-1/TRBV3-2|TRBJ1-2|12|NA
TGTGCCAGCAGGGGAGGGCTTGGGGGCTACACCTTC
CASRGGLGGYTF
>TRBD1|TRBV5-1|TRBJ1-1|15|NA
TGCGCCAGCAGCGAAGTTGGACAGGGCGTCGCTGAAGCTTTCTTT
CASSEVGQGVAEAFF
>NA|TRBV5-4|TRBJ1-4|15|NA
TGTGCCAGCAGCTTGGGAGGGGGTACTAATGAAAAACTGTTTTTT
CASSLGGGTNEKLFF
>NA|TRBV28|TRBJ2-7|12|few
TGTGCCAGCAGTTTAACCTATCCGGAGCAGTACTTC
CASSLTYPEQYF
>TRBD1|TRBV6-6|TRBJ2-7|14|NA
TGTGCCTGCGAACAGGGGTACAATACCTACGAGCAGTACTTC
CACEQGYNTYEQYF
>NA|TRBV5-1|TRBJ2-7|14|NA
TGCGCCAGCAGCCCCGGGACTCCCTCCTACGAGCAGTACTTC
CASSPGTPSYEQYF
>NA|TRBV30|TRBJ1-5|16|NA
TGTGCCTGGAGCAATGGCCAGGGCAATAGCAATCAGCCCCAGCATTTT
CAWSNGQGNSNQPQHF
>TRBD2|TRBV13|TRBJ2-7|15|NA
TGTGCCAGCAGCGGACAGCGGGGGGGGACCTACGAGCAGTACTTC
CASSGQRGGTYEQYF
>NA|TRBV6-5|TRBJ1-1|15|NA
TGTGCCAGCAGTACAGGAAACATCATGAACACTGAAGCTTTCTTT
CASSTGNIMNTEAFF
>NA|TRBV6-5|TRBJ1-2|13|NA
TGTGCCAGCAGATCAGACAGTGACTATGGCTACACCTTC
CASRSDSDYGYTF
>TRBD2|TRBV11-3|TRBJ2-7|14|NA
TGTGCCAGCAGCATGGGGACTAGCAGCGGCGAGCAGTACTTC
CASSMGTSSGEQYF
>TRBD1|TRBV28|TRBJ2-7|15|NA
TGTGCCAGCAGTTTCCGGACAGGGGCTGGCTACGAGCAGTACTTC
CASSFRTGAGYEQYF
>NA|TRBV6-8|TRBJ1-4|12|NA
TGTGCCAGCCCGCGAACTAATGAAAAACTGTTTTTT
CASPRTNEKLFF
>NA|TRBV11-3|TRBJ2-3|15|NA
TGTGCCAGCAGCGCCGGGACATCTATCACAGATACGCAGTATTTT
CASSAGTSITDTQYF
>TRBD1|TRBV5-1|TRBJ1-4|18|NA
TGCGCCAGCAGCAACGGACAGGTGGGGCGTTCAACTAATGAAAAACTGTTTTTT
CASSNGQVGRSTNEKLFF
>TRBD2|TRBV18|TRBJ2-3|17|NA
TGTGCCAGCTCACCACCGGGACTAGCGGGATTCACAGATACGCAGTATTTT
CASSPPGLAGFTDTQYF
>NA|TRBV9|TRBJ2-1|13|once
TGTGCCAGCAGCGTAGTTGGGGAGACTGAGCAGTTCTTC
CASSVVGETEQFF
>NA|TRBV5-1|TRBJ2-2|15|NA
TGCGCCAGCAGCGAGCCTCCGGGTTACACCGGGGAGCTGTTTTTT
CASSEPPGYTGELFF
>NA|TRBV18|TRBJ2-7|15|once
TGTGCCAGCTCAAGATCCGGGCAGGGTAACGACGAGCAGTACTTC
CASSRSGQGNDEQYF
>NA|TRBV27|TRBJ2-1|16|NA
TGTGCCAGCAGTTTTAGGGGGTCGGGCTCCTACAATGAGCAGTTCTTC
CASSFRGSGSYNEQFF
>NA|TRBV15|TRBJ1-2|13|NA
TGTGCCACCAGCGAAGACAGACTGTATGGCTACACCTTC
CATSEDRLYGYTF
>NA|TRBV5-1|TRBJ1-4|15|NA
TGCGCCAGCAGCCTGGTTAGTGCAACTAATGAAAAACTGTTTTTT
CASSLVSATNEKLFF
>TRBD2|TRBV7-3|TRBJ2-5|18|NA
TGTGCCAGCAGCTTACAGGGGCGCGGGGGGCCCACCCAAGAGACCCAGTACTTC
CASSLQGRGGPTQETQYF